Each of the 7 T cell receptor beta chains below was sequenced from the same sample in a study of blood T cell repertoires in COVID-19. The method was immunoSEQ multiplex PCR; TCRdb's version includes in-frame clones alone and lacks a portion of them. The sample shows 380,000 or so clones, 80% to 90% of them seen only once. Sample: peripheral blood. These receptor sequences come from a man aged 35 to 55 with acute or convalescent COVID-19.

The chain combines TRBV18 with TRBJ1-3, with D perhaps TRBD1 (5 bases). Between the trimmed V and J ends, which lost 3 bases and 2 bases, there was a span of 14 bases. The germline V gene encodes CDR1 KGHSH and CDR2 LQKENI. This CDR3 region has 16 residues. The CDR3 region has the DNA TGTGCCAGCTCACCGACTCGGGGGGGTACTGGAAACACCATATATTTT. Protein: CASSPTRGGTGNTIYF. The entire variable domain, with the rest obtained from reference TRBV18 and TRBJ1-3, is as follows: NAGVMQNPRHLVRRRGQEARLRCSPMKGHSHVYWYRQLPEEGLKFMVYLQKENIIDESGMPKERFSAEFPKEGPSILRIQQVVRGDSAAYFCASSPTRGGTGNTIYFGEGSWLTVV.

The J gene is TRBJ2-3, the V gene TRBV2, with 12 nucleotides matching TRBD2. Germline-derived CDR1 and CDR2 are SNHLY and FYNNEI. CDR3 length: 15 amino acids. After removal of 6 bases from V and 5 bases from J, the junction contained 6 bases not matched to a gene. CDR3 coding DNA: TGTGCCAGCAGGAGACTAGCGGGAGTAGGAGATACGCAGTATTTT. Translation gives CASRRLAGVGDTQYF.

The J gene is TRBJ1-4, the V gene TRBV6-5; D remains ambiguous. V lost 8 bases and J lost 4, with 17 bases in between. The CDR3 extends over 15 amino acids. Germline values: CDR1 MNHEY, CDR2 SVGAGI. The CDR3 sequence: CASGLIRSFNEKLFF. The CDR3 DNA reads TGTGCCAGCGGCCTGATAAGATCCTTTAATGAAAAACTGTTTTTT.

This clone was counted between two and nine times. The CDR3 nucleotides read TGTGCCAGCAGTGAAGGCCGGACAGGTGTTCAGCCCCAGCATTTT. Protein sequence: CASSEGRTGVQPQHF. The genes are TRBV6-1 and TRBJ1-5, with TRBD1 matching over 7 bases. The germline gives CDR1 MNHNS, CDR2 SASEGT. This CDR3 spans 15 amino acids. The V gene end was trimmed by 1 base and the J gene end by 6 bases; junction bases not matched to a gene: 6.

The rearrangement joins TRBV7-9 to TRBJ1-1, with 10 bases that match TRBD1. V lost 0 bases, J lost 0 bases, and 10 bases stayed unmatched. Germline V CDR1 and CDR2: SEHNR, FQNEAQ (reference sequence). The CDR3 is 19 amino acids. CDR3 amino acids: CASSLAYWGTGALNTEAFF. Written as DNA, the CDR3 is TGTGCCAGCAGCTTAGCCTATTGGGGGACAGGGGCTCTGAACACTGAAGCTTTCTTT.

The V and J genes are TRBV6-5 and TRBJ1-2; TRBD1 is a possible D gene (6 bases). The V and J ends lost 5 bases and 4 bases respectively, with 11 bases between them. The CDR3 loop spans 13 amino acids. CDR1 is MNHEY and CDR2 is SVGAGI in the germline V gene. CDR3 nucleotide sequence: TGTGCCAGCAGTCTCCGGGACACCTATGGCTACACCTTC. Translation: CASSLRDTYGYTF.

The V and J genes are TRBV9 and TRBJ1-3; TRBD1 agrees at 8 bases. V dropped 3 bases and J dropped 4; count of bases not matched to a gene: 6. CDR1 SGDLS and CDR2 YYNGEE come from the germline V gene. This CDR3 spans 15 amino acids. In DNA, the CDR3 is TGTGCCAGCAGCGGTCAGGGGGCGCGGGGAAACACCATATATTTT. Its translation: CASSGQGARGNTIYF.